This T cell receptor beta chain was captured in a study of CD8+ T cells in alopecia areata. Extracted RNA was reverse transcribed into cDNA, the sequencing template. Sequencing was performed with immunoSEQ multiplex PCR; in TCRdb, only in-frame clones are kept and a portion is missing. The sample lists under 85,000 clones, about half seen once, with roughly a sixth in the top ten. The specimen was CD8+ T cells sorted from blood, collected at week 0. This receptor was obtained from a human donor with alopecia areata.

The CDR3 region is CATSRDGTGGHEQYF. DNA of the CDR3: TGTGCCACCAGCAGAGACGGGACAGGGGGACACGAGCAGTACTTC. The V and J genes are TRBV15 and TRBJ2-7, with 11 bases matching TRBD1. The junction had 3 bases not matched to a gene; V was cut back by 0 bases and J by 5 bases. CDR1 is LNHNV, CDR2 YYDKDF, per germline (reference sequence). The length of the CDR3 is 15 residues.